This T cell receptor (beta chain) came from a study of regulatory T cells in long-lasting Graves disease. Study results and limitations: Persistent Graves' patients had lower TCR diversity than newly diagnosed ones. Favored usage of TRBV28, TRBJ1-2 and TRBJ2-5 was recorded in persistent disease.

With 5 bases clipped from V and 10 bases from J, the junction kept 13 bases outside the gene matches. Germline CDR1 and CDR2: MNHEY and SVGEGT. The CDR3 runs to 15 residues. A word on this clonotype: Its antigen is unidentified. This clone may be a read error of a much larger clone one base away.

Specified time point: persistent/refractory GD, antithyroid drugs over 5 years with positive TRAb. Extracted PBMC RNA gave rise to the TCR library. Patients were enrolled at an endocrinology department in Xi'an, China. Assembly of TCR beta libraries relied on iRepertoire HTBI primers together with Arm-PCR of CDR3 regions. TCRdb re-derived calls from the multiplex PCR reads in MiXCR, one entry per CDR3 protein. The table includes roughly 500,000 distinct CDR3 sequences, 20% to 25% detected once. The source is a female donor with Graves disease. Sequenced material: peripheral blood mononuclear cells (PBMCs), taken when the disease was refractory, from a patient treated with antithyroid drugs. The V gene is TRBV6-2 or TRBV6-3, the J gene TRBJ2-1, with 8 bases aligning to TRBD1. The CDR3 DNA sequence: TGTGCCAGCAGTAGCAGGGGGCAGAGCTCCTACGAGCAGTTCTTC. It specifies CASSSRGQSSYEQFF.